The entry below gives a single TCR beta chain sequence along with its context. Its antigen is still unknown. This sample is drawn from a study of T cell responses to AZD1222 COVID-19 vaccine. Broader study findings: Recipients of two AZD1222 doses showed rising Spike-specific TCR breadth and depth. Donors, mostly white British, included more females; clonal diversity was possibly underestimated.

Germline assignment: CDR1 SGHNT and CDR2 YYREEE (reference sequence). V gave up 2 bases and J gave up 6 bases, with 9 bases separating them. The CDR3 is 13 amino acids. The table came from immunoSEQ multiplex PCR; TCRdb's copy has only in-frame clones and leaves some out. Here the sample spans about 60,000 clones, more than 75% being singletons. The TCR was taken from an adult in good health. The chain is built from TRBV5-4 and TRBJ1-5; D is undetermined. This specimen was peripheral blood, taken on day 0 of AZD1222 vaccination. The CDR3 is CASSLEFSQPQHF. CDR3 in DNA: TGTGCCAGCAGCTTAGAGTTTTCTCAGCCCCAGCATTTT.